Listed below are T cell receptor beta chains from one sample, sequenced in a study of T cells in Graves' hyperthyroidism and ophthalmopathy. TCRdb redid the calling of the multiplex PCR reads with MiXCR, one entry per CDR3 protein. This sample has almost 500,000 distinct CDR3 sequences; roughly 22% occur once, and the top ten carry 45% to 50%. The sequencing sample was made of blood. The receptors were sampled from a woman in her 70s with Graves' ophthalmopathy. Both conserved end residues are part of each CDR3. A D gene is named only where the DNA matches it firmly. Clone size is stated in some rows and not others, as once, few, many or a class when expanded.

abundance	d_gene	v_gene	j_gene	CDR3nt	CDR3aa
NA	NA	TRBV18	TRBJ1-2	TGTGCCAGCTCACACGGGGCCCTAAGATATGGCTACACCTTC	CASSHGALRYGYTF
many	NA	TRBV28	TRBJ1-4	TGTGCCAGCAGGGATGGCGTGGGGTCTTGGGAAAAACTGTTTTTT	CASRDGVGSWEKLFF
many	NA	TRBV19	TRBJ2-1	TGTGCCAGCAGTATTTACAATGAGCAGTTCTTC	CASSIYNEQFF
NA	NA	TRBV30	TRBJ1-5	TGTGCCTGGAGCTCAGGGGACAATCAGCCCCAGCATTTT	CAWSSGDNQPQHF
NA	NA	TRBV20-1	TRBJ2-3	TGCAGTGCTGCCCTATACGGCACAGATACGCAGTATTTT	CSAALYGTDTQYF
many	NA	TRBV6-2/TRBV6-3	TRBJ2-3	TGTGCCAGCAGTCCCAGGGTCGGAATCACAGATACGCAGTATTTT	CASSPRVGITDTQYF
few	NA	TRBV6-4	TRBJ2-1	TGTGCCAGCAGTGAAGCATACAATGAGCAGTTCTTC	CASSEAYNEQFF
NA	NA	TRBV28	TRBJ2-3	TGTGCCAGCAGTCCTGGGTTTGCGCAGTATTTT	CASSPGFAQYF
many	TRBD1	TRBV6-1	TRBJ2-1	TGTGCCAGCAGGTCGCAACGACAGGGTTCCTACAATGAGCAGTTCTTC	CASRSQRQGSYNEQFF
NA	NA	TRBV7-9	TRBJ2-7	TGTGCCAGCAGCTTAGGGACAGCGGTTGGGGAGCAGTACTTC	CASSLGTAVGEQYF
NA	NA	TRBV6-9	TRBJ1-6	TGTGCCAGCAGTTATCGAGGGAAATATAATTCACCCCTCCACTTT	CASSYRGKYNSPLHF
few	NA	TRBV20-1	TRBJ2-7	TGCAGTGCTAGAGGGGATGGGGGGTCTCTTGAGCAGTACTTC	CSARGDGGSLEQYF
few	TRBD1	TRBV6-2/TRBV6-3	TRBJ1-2	TGTGCCAGCAGTTACTCCGGGACAGTCTATGGCTACACCTTC	CASSYSGTVYGYTF
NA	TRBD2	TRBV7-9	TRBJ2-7	TGTGCCAGCAGCCCGGGGGGGGGCGATGGGGTTTACGAGCAGTACTTC	CASSPGGGDGVYEQYF
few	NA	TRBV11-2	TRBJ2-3	TGTGCCAGCAGCGAGGTCTGGACAGATACGCAGTATTTT	CASSEVWTDTQYF
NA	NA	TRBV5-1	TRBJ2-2	TGCGCCAGCAACCCGGGACTAGGGGGCGGCGGGGAGCTGTTTTTT	CASNPGLGGGGELFF
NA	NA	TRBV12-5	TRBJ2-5	TGTGCTAGTGGCCTCTTCGGAGAGACCCAGTACTTC	CASGLFGETQYF
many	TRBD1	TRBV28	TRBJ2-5	TGTGCCAGCAGTTTACTGGGACAGGGGGGAGAGACCCAGTACTTC	CASSLLGQGGETQYF
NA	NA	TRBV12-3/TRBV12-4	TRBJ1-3	TGTGCCAGCAGACAAGGGGGGTTAGGCTCTGGAAACACCATATATTTT	CASRQGGLGSGNTIYF
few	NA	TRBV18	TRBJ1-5	TGTGCCAGCTCACCGATGGACACCTATCAGCCCCAGCATTTT	CASSPMDTYQPQHF
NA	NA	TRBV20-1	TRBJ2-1	TGCAGTGCTCGGAAGGGGTCTAACAATGAGCAGTTCTTC	CSARKGSNNEQFF
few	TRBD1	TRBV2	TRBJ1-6	TGTGCCAGCAGTGGGACCGGGACAGAGAATTCACCCCTCCACTTT	CASSGTGTENSPLHF
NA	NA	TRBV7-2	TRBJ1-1	TGTGCCAGCAGCCTCCCTCGAGGCACTGAAGCTTTCTTT	CASSLPRGTEAFF
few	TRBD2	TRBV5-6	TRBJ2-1	TGTGCCAGTAGCCCCAGCGGGAGGGCCTGGAATGAGCAGTTCTTC	CASSPSGRAWNEQFF
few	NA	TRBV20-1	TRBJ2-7	TGCAGTGCTAGTCCAGGGATCTACGAGCAGTACTTC	CSASPGIYEQYF
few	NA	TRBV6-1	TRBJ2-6	TGTGCCAGCAGAAATACAGGGAGCCCTGGGGCCAACGTCCTGACTTTC	CASRNTGSPGANVLTF
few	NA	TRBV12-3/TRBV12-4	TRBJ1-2	TGTGCCAGCAGCTCCGGGGGGTGGCATGGCTACACCTTC	CASSSGGWHGYTF
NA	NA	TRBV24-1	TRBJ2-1	TGTGCCACCAGTGATTTGGAGACAGAGCAGTTCTTC	CATSDLETEQFF
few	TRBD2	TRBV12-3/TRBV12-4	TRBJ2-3	TGTGCCAGCGCCCCGGGGCTAGCGGGGGCAGATACGCAGTATTTT	CASAPGLAGADTQYF
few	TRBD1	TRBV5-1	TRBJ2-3	TGCGCCAGCAGCTCCGGGACAGGGGTCACAGATACGCAGTATTTT	CASSSGTGVTDTQYF
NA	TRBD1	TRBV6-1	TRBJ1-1	TGTGCCAGCAGAGTAACAGGGGGGGGTGAAGCTTTCTTT	CASRVTGGGEAFF
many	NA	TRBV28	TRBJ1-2	TGTGCCAGCAGTTCCCTGGTGTTGGGCGGCTACACCTTC	CASSSLVLGGYTF
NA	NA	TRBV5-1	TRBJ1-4	TGTGCCAGCAGCGGGGTTAATGAAAAACTGTTTTTT	CASSGVNEKLFF
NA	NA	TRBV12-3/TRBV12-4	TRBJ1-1	TGTGCCAGCAGTTTAAGGGGCGGGTTCACTGAAGCTTTCTTT	CASSLRGGFTEAFF
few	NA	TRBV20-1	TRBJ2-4	TGCAGTGCCACCTTGGGGGCCAAAAACATTCAGTACTTC	CSATLGAKNIQYF
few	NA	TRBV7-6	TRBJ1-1	TGTGCCAGCAGCTTGGAGCCCGGGGGCGGCGAAGCTTTCTTT	CASSLEPGGGEAFF
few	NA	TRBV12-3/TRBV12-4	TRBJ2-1	TGTGCCAGCAGTACCGCGATCTCCAATGAGCAGTTCTTC	CASSTAISNEQFF
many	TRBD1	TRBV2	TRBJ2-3	TGTGCCGGACCCGGGACAGTTAGCACAGATACGCAGTATTTT	CAGPGTVSTDTQYF
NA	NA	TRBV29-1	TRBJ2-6	TGCAGCGTTAGGGGGGTCCAGCACTCTGGGGCCAACGTCCTGACTTTC	CSVRGVQHSGANVLTF
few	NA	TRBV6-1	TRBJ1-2	TGTGCCAGCACTGACAGTCTGGACTATGGCTACACCTTC	CASTDSLDYGYTF
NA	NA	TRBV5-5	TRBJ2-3	TGTGCCAGCAGCTTGGCCGAACTCGATCAGCACACAGATACGCAGTATTTT	CASSLAELDQHTDTQYF
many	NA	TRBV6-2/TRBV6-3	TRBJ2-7	TGTGCCAGCAGTTACTCACAGGTTTCCTACGAGCAGTACTTC	CASSYSQVSYEQYF
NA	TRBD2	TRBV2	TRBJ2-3	TGTGCCAGCAGTATGCAACTAGCGGGAGTCGGGCGCTTCTCAGGTACGCAGTATTTT	CASSMQLAGVGRFSGTQYF
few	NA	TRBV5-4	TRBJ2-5	TGTGCCAGCAGCCCAGGTGGAAAAGGAGAGACCCAGTACTTC	CASSPGGKGETQYF
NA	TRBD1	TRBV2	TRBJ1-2	TGTGCCAGCAGTGACAGACAGGGGGCTTACTATGGCTACACCTTC	CASSDRQGAYYGYTF
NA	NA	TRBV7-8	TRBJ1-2	TGTGCCAGCAGTTCTGGGTCACAGGGTTATGGCTACACCTTC	CASSSGSQGYGYTF
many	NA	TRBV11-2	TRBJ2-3	TGTGCCAGCAGCTTAGATCGTTGGGCAGATACGCAGTATTTT	CASSLDRWADTQYF
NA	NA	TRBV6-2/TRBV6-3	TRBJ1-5	TGTGCCAGCAGGGTCAGGGGCCTGAGCAATCAGCCCCAGCATTTT	CASRVRGLSNQPQHF
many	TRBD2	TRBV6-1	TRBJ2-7	TGTGCCAGCAGTTCAAGCGGGAGATCCCACTACGAGCAGTACTTC	CASSSSGRSHYEQYF
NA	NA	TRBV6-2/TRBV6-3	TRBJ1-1	TGTGCCAGCAGTGCCTCAATTTCTGAAGCTTTCTTT	CASSASISEAFF
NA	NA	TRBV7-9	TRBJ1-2	TGTGCCAGTAGACGGAGCGATAACTATGGCTACACCTTC	CASRRSDNYGYTF
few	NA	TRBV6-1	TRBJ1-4	TGTGCCAGCAGGCAATCCTTAGAGGGAAAACTGTTTTTT	CASRQSLEGKLFF
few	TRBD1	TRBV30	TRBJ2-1	TGTGCCTGTTTAGGGGGCGCCCTAAACAATGAGCAGTTCTTC	CACLGGALNNEQFF
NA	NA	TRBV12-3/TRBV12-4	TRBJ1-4	TGTGCCAGCAGTTCAGGGGTCGGTGATGAAAAACTGTTTTTT	CASSSGVGDEKLFF
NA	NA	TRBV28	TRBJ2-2	TGTGCCAGCATGAGGGGAGGGGGCACCGGGGAGCTGTTTTTT	CASMRGGGTGELFF
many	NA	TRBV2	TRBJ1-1	TGTGCCAGCAGTGAAGCAAGGGGGTGGAGCACTGAAGCTTTCTTT	CASSEARGWSTEAFF
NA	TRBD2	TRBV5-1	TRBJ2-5	TGTGCCAGCAGCCAACGGACTAGCGGGGGCGAGACCCAGTACTTC	CASSQRTSGGETQYF
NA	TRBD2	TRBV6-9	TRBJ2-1	TGTGCCAGCAGTTTATCCGGGACTAGCAACGATGAGCAGTTCTTC	CASSLSGTSNDEQFF